These 27 T cell receptor beta chains originate from one sample sequenced in a study of CD8 T cells in Susac syndrome. Reverse transcription of about 0.5 to 1 ug RNA used random hexamers. TCRdb independently ran MiXCR on the immunoSEQ multiplex PCR reads; one entry per CDR3 protein. The sample records 71,000 or so distinct CDR3 sequences, roughly 93% being singletons. The sequenced sample was CD4+ T cells from PBMCs. These receptor sequences come from a human donor with Susac syndrome.

J is TRBJ2-6 and V is TRBV4-1; D might be TRBD2 (5 bases). Germline V CDR1 and CDR2: MGHRA, YSYEKL. The CDR3 runs 18 residues. V dropped 3 bases and J dropped 1 base, with 16 bases sitting between them. The chain's CDR3 is CASSHPPGFGSGANVLTF. CDR3 nucleotide sequence: TGCGCCAGCAGCCATCCCCCGGGGTTTGGATCTGGGGCCAACGTCCTGACTTTC.

The CDR3 protein is CASSRDTSNTIYF. Written as DNA, the CDR3 is TGTGCCAGCAGCCGGGATACCTCAAACACCATATATTTT. V usage is TRBV7-9 and J usage is TRBJ1-3; D uncertain. Trimming removed 5 bases from V and 6 bases from J, with 11 bases in between. Germline loops: CDR1 SEHNR, CDR2 FQNEAQ (reference sequence). The CDR3 sequence is 13 residues long.

Written as DNA, the CDR3 is TGTGCCAGCAGTCAAGAAGGGGGCACAGATACGCAGTATTTT. This codes for CASSQEGGTDTQYF. This chain uses TRBV6-5 with TRBJ2-3; maybe TRBD1 (5 bases). The germline gives CDR1 MNHEY, CDR2 SVGAGI. There are 14 residues in the CDR3. V was cut by 5 bases and J by 1 base, with 10 bases left in between.

This chain uses TRBV30 with TRBJ1-2; D might be TRBD1 (6 bases). CDR3 length equals 11 residues. The V gene lost 8 bases and the J gene lost 4 bases, with 11 bases spanning the gap. Germline V CDR1 and CDR2: GTSNPN, SVGIG (reference sequence). The CDR3 DNA is TGTGCCGGCAACAGGGCCTATGGCTACACCTTC. Amino acids: CAGNRAYGYTF.

Comment on this clonotype: One junction end does not reproduce the germline sequence, and a read error may be involved. J is TRBJ2-2 and V is TRBV7-2; no definite D call. There are 14 residues in the CDR3. In germline, CDR1 is SGHTA, CDR2 FQGNSA. CDR3 loop: CASSLVGNPGELFF. CDR3 bases: TGTGCCAGCAGCTTAGTTGGGAACCCCGGGGAGCTGTTTTTT.

The chain is built from TRBV28 and TRBJ2-7, with D uncertain. Trimming took 5 bases from V and 10 from J, leaving 9 bases between them. The CDR3 has 10 amino acids. Germline values: CDR1 MDHEN, CDR2 SYDVKM. The CDR3 region is CASSRRYQYF. The DNA of the CDR3 is TGTGCCAGCAGTCGTCGGTACCAGTACTTC.

The chain links TRBV18 to TRBJ2-3; the D call may be TRBD1 or TRBD2 (5 bases each). The V end lost 4 bases, the J end lost 5 bases, and 13 bases lay between the germline ends. The germline gives CDR1 KGHSH, CDR2 LQKENI. The CDR3 is 14 residues long. Here the CDR3 DNA reads TGTGCCAGCTCACTAACACTAGGGGAAGATACGCAGTATTTT. It yields the protein CASSLTLGEDTQYF.

This clonotype was counted once. The J gene is TRBJ1-3, the V gene TRBV20-1; D is unclear. CDR1 is DFQATT and CDR2 is SNEGSKA in the germline V gene (reference sequence). Deletions cut 6 bases from V and 3 bases from J, with 15 bases between. This CDR3 is built from 14 residues. This CDR3 is CSAVDPRGGNTIYF. The DNA of the CDR3 is TGCAGTGCCGTTGACCCCCGGGGTGGAAACACCATATATTTT.

V gene TRBV14 combines with J gene TRBJ2-7; D is unclear. V lost 2 bases and J 1 base, leaving 15 bases between the germline ends. This CDR3 has 16 residues. Germline CDR1 is SGHDN and CDR2 is FVKESK. CDR3 DNA sequence: TGTGCCAGCAGCCAACAATCGGTATCTGGGTCCTACGAGCAGTACTTC. Translating it yields CASSQQSVSGSYEQYF.

The chain employs TRBV19 and TRBJ2-1, with 7 bases fitting TRBD1. The V segment lost 4 bases and the J segment 8 bases; nucleotides outside the gene matches: 2. Germline V gene data show CDR1 as LNHDA and CDR2 as SQIVND (reference sequence). The CDR3 runs 12 residues. DNA of the CDR3: TGTGCCAGTAGTACACAGGGGTATGAGCAGTTCTTC. The encoded protein is CASSTQGYEQFF. Full variable domain (remainder filled in from reference TRBV19 and TRBJ2-1): DGGITQSPKYLFRKEGQNVTLSCEQNLNHDAMYWYRQDPGQGLRLIYYSQIVNDFQKGDIAEGYSVSREKKESFPLTVTSAQKNPTAFYLCASSTQGYEQFFGPGTRLTVL.

The chain is built from TRBV5-1 and TRBJ1-1, with D possibly TRBD1 on 5 matching bases. This CDR3 has 17 residues. Deletions cut 4 bases from V and 3 bases from J, with 22 bases between. CDR1 is SGHRS and CDR2 is YFSETQ in the germline V gene. CDR3 in DNA: TGCGCCAGCAGCCACCCCTACAGGCGGGGGAGGGACACTGAAGCTTTCTTT. Translating it yields CASSHPYRRGRDTEAFF. Based on the CDR3 plus reference TRBV5-1 and TRBJ1-1, the full variable domain is KAGVTQTPRYLIKTRGQQVTLSCSPISGHRSVSWYQQTPGQGLQFLFEYFSETQRNKGNFPGRFSGRQFSNSRSEMNVSTLELGDSALYLCASSHPYRRGRDTEAFFGQGTRLTVV.

The J gene is TRBJ2-1, the V gene TRBV9, with TRBD2 matching 12 bases. Germline CDR1 and CDR2: SGDLS and YYNGEE. V shed 2 bases and J 5 bases; nucleotides not matched to a gene: 2. This CDR3 has 15 amino acids. CDR3 sequence (DNA): TGTGCCAGCAGCGTTACTAGCGGGGGGCACAATGAGCAGTTCTTC. This codes for CASSVTSGGHNEQFF.

The chain joins TRBV28 to TRBJ2-7; 9 bases fit TRBD1. The V gene end was trimmed by 8 bases and the J gene end by 0 bases; junction bases not matched to a gene: 8. This CDR3 contains 15 residues. The germline CDR1 and CDR2 sequences are MDHEN and SYDVKM. The CDR3 DNA reads as TGTGCCAGCGTCATGTACAGGGGGCCCTCCTACGAGCAGTACTTC. Its protein is CASVMYRGPSYEQYF.

The chain links TRBV2 to TRBJ2-5; D uncertain. CDR1 is SNHLY and CDR2 is FYNNEI in the germline V gene. Deletions cut 4 bases from V and 2 bases from J, with 11 bases between. The CDR3 contains 14 residues. The CDR3 DNA reads TGTGCCAGCAGTGGGCGGTACCCTCAAGAGACCCAGTACTTC. It yields the protein CASSGRYPQETQYF.

This clonotype was detected only once. This chain links TRBV6-6 with TRBJ1-2; D is ambiguous. CDR3 length: 15 amino acids. Between the trimmed V and J ends, which lost 10 bases and 6 bases, there was a span of 24 bases. The V gene's germline CDR1 is MNHNY and CDR2 SVGAGI (reference sequence). The CDR3 loop reads CAIGLGGVDWDGYTF. The CDR3 nucleotides read TGTGCCATCGGGTTGGGCGGCGTAGACTGGGATGGCTACACCTTC.

The rearrangement links TRBV6-5 to TRBJ2-7, with TRBD1 matching 8 bases. Unmatched junction bases numbered 6, after V lost 6 bases and J lost 2 bases. The CDR3 totals 14 residues. CDR1 and CDR2 from the germline V gene are MNHEY and SVGAGI. The CDR3 region is CASSFTDRAYEQYF. Here the CDR3 DNA reads TGTGCCAGCAGCTTTACGGACAGGGCCTACGAGCAGTACTTC.

This clonotype has a single count. The chain carries TRBV19 and TRBJ2-7; 9 bases align to TRBD1. The germline gives CDR1 LNHDA, CDR2 SQIVND (reference sequence). This CDR3 is 13 amino acids long. The ends lost 7 bases at V and 4 bases at J; junction bases unmatched: 5. The CDR3 reads CASTSGQGYEQYF. In DNA, the CDR3 is TGTGCCAGTACCTCGGGACAGGGATACGAGCAGTACTTC.

Remarks on this clonotype: Relative to the germline gene, one junction end is altered; a read error may explain this. The gene calls are TRBV7-7 and TRBJ1-5; 7 bases map to TRBD1. The CDR3 length is 16 residues. Germline V CDR1 and CDR2: SSHAT, FNYEAQ (reference sequence). The CDR3 nucleotides read TGTGCTAGCAGCATAGAAGGGACAGAGGATAATCAGCCCCAGCATTTT. Translated: CASSIEGTEDNQPQHF.

V gene TRBV13 combines with J gene TRBJ2-1; D is possibly TRBD2 (6 bases). From germline, CDR1 is PRHDT and CDR2 FYEKMQ (reference sequence). V was shortened by 7 bases and J by 3 bases, with 19 bases between the two germline ends. The CDR3 runs to 16 residues. The CDR3 nucleotides read TGTGCCAGCAACTTGCCCCGGGGGAGAATCTACAATGAGCAGTTCTTC. Translating it yields CASNLPRGRIYNEQFF.

The chain employs TRBV7-9 and TRBJ1-4; D unresolved. Between the trimmed V and J ends, which lost 4 bases and 5 bases, there was a span of 11 bases. Looked up from germline, CDR1 is SEHNR and CDR2 is FQNEAQ (reference sequence). This CDR3 comprises 14 residues. The CDR3 is CASSSSGLNEKLFF. For the CDR3, the DNA is TGTGCCAGCAGCTCTAGTGGGTTGAATGAAAAACTGTTTTTT.

This clonotype has a single count. The chain links TRBV20-1 to TRBJ2-3, with TRBD2 matching 9 bases. The CDR3 has 17 residues. V gave up 1 base and J gave up 2 bases; unmatched junction bases: 10. Germline V gene lookup returns CDR1 DFQATT and CDR2 SNEGSKA (reference sequence). CDR3 region: CSARGLAGASFTDTQYF. CDR3 in DNA: TGCAGTGCTAGAGGATTAGCGGGGGCCTCTTTCACAGATACGCAGTATTTT.

The V call is TRBV20-1, the J call TRBJ1-2; 8 bases agree with TRBD1. The CDR3 totals 14 residues. Per germline, CDR1 DFQATT and CDR2 SNEGSKA (reference sequence). Trimming removed 3 bases from V and 4 bases from J; junction bases left unmatched: 7. CDR3 nucleotide sequence: TGCAGTGCTAGGACCACCGGGACAGGCTATGGCTACACCTTC. It is translated as CSARTTGTGYGYTF.

J is TRBJ2-1 and V is TRBV6-5; D is perhaps TRBD2 (7 bases). Germline CDR1 is MNHEY and CDR2 is SVGAGI. The CDR3 extends over 14 amino acids. Trimming cost V 7 bases and J 9 bases, with 19 bases left between them. CDR3 nucleotides: TGTGCCAGCACCCTTGGGGGGGGGCGGGGTGAGCAGTTCTTC. Its protein is CASTLGGGRGEQFF.

The table lists this clonotype with a count of one. The chain is built from TRBV20-1 and TRBJ1-1; 7 bases line up with TRBD1. CDR3 length: 13 residues. V shed 0 bases, J shed 4 bases, and the junction held 2 bases outside the gene matches. From germline, CDR1 is DFQATT and CDR2 SNEGSKA (reference sequence). This CDR3 reads CSARETGTTEAFF. CDR3 in DNA: TGCAGTGCTAGAGAGACAGGGACCACTGAAGCTTTCTTT.

The count of this clonotype is one. The chain combines TRBV7-6 with TRBJ2-1; TRBD2 is a possible D gene (6 bases). V lost 2 bases to trimming and J lost 0 bases, with 11 bases between them. There are 16 residues in the CDR3. CDR1 is SGHVS, CDR2 FNYEAQ, per germline. CDR3 sequence (DNA): TGTGCCAGCAGCTTACGGGCGGGGAGCTCCTACAATGAGCAGTTCTTC. This sequence encodes CASSLRAGSSYNEQFF.

The chain combines TRBV28 with TRBJ1-3; a weak D match, TRBD1 (5 bases). V was shortened by 7 bases and J by 4 bases, with 20 bases between the two germline ends. The CDR3 runs to 16 residues. The germline gives CDR1 MDHEN, CDR2 SYDVKM. The CDR3 protein is CASTGPGPGIGNTIYF. The CDR3 DNA reads as TGTGCCAGCACCGGGCCGGGACCTGGAATAGGAAACACCATATATTTT. The full variable domain, its missing parts supplied by reference TRBV28 and TRBJ1-3, is DVKVTQSSRYLVKRTGEKVFLECVQDMDHENMFWYRQDPGLGLRLIYFSYDVKMKEKGDIPEGYSVSREKKERFSLILESASTNQTSMYLCASTGPGPGIGNTIYFGEGSWLTVV.

This clonotype was seen only a few times. V and J are TRBV20-1 and TRBJ1-1; D uncertain. The CDR3 is made up of 14 amino acids. The germline CDR1 and CDR2 sequences are DFQATT and SNEGSKA (reference sequence). V dropped 0 bases and J dropped 1 base, with 9 bases sitting between them. The CDR3 loop is CSAREAGRNTEAFF. DNA for the CDR3: TGCAGTGCTAGAGAAGCCGGAAGGAACACTGAAGCTTTCTTT.